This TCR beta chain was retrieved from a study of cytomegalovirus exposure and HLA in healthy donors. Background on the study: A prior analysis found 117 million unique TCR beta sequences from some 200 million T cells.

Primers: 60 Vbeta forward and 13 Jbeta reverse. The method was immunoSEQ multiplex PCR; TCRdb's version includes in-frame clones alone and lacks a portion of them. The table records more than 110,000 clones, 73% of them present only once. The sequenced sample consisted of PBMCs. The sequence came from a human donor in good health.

DNA of the CDR3: TGTGCCAGCAGTGACAACCGGGACAGCAACTACGAGCAGTACTTC. Translating it yields CASSDNRDSNYEQYF. The genes are TRBV6-1 and TRBJ2-7; 7 bases are shared with TRBD1. The CDR3 contains 15 residues. J gave up 3 bases and V 3 bases, and 8 bases lay outside the gene matches. Germline CDR1 MNHNS, CDR2 SASEGT.